Shown below are 18 T cell receptor beta chains from a single sample sequenced in a study of identical twins. Each CDR3 protein is one row after TCRdb ran MiXCR on the 5' RACE reads. The sample holds hundreds of thousands of distinct CDR3 sequences, around 7.5% seen once. The same specimen was also included in a second study, on yellow fever vaccine responses in identical twins.

Sequenced: PBMCs. These receptors all come from a young woman in good health.

The gene calls are TRBV12-3 or TRBV12-4 and TRBJ1-1; D not certain. Trimming left V 6 bases short and J 1 base short, with 15 bases between. This CDR3 has 15 residues. This CDR3 is CASSPGGGQNTEAFF. The CDR3 bases are TGTGCCAGCAGCCCCGGAGGCGGCCAGAACACTGAAGCTTTCTTT.

This CDR3 reads CSARISGRGETQYF. CDR3 sequence (DNA): TGCAGTGCTAGAATCTCCGGGAGGGGGGAGACCCAGTACTTC. This rearrangement joins TRBV20-1 to TRBJ2-5; 8 bases fit TRBD2. Germline V lookup: CDR1 DFQATT, CDR2 SNEGSKA (reference sequence). The trim removed 2 bases at V and 5 bases at J, leaving 7 bases unmatched. CDR3 length: 14 residues.

The genes are TRBV7-7 and TRBJ2-3, with 14 bases matching TRBD2. The junction had 5 bases not matched to a gene; V was cut back by 5 bases and J by 4 bases. Germline CDR1 SSHAT, CDR2 FNYEAQ (reference sequence). This CDR3 is 16 amino acids long. CDR3 in amino acids: CASSKGLAGGADTQYF. The CDR3 coding sequence is TGTGCCAGCAGCAAAGGACTAGCGGGGGGCGCAGATACGCAGTATTTT.

This sequence joins TRBV7-3 and TRBJ2-2; 7 bases fit TRBD2. This CDR3 comprises 18 residues. CDR1 SGHTA and CDR2 FQGTGA come from the germline V gene. The trim removed 2 bases at V and 1 base at J, leaving 10 bases unmatched. CDR3 sequence reads: CASSLVPTGTKNTGELFF. CDR3 DNA sequence: TGTGCCAGCAGCTTAGTCCCGACCGGGACTAAGAACACCGGGGAGCTGTTTTTT.

This chain uses TRBV20-1 with TRBJ2-3, with D hard to call. CDR3 length: 14 amino acids. Looked up from germline, CDR1 is DFQATT and CDR2 is SNEGSKA (reference sequence). V was pared by 6 bases and J by 2 bases, with 15 bases between. Here the CDR3 DNA reads TGCAGTGCCAACAGAGGCCACCCCACAGATACGCAGTATTTT. Translation: CSANRGHPTDTQYF.

This clonotype was observed a few times. J is TRBJ1-6 and V is TRBV7-2, with D perhaps matching TRBD1 (5 bases). The V gene lost 3 bases and the J gene lost 3 bases, with 9 bases spanning the gap. Germline values: CDR1 SGHTA, CDR2 FQGNSA. The CDR3 is 15 amino acids. CDR3 in amino acids: CASSLTAGYNSPLHF. DNA for the CDR3: TGTGCCAGCAGCTTGACAGCCGGCTATAATTCACCCCTCCACTTT.

This clonotype was counted a few times. V is TRBV11-2 and J is TRBJ2-5; tentatively, D is TRBD2 (5 bases). CDR1 SGHAT and CDR2 FQNNGV come from the germline V gene. Trimming left V 5 bases short and J 1 base short, with 20 bases between. This CDR3 is built from 17 residues. The CDR3 nucleotides are TGTGCCAGCAGCAACCTCGGGGAAAAGGGCCCCCAAGAGACCCAGTACTTC. Translated, it gives CASSNLGEKGPQETQYF.

This clonotype was observed a few times. This chain links TRBV27 with TRBJ2-7, with D tentatively TRBD1 (6 bases). Per germline, CDR1 MNHEY and CDR2 SMNVEV (reference sequence). V was clipped by 8 bases and J by 5 bases, with 16 bases between them. The CDR3 loop spans 13 amino acids. In nucleotides, the CDR3 is TGTGCCAGCCAAGTTCAGGGGTCGGACGAGCAGTACTTC. This codes for CASQVQGSDEQYF.

This clonotype was counted a few times. The chain has TRBV6-1 and TRBJ2-5; tentative D call: TRBD1 (5 bases). This CDR3 region has 17 residues. Germline V lookup: CDR1 MNHNS, CDR2 SASEGT. The V end was cut by 7 bases, the J end by 1 base, with 22 bases between. CDR3 amino acids: CASNDGHRAGIQETQYF. The CDR3 nucleotides are TGTGCCAGCAATGATGGACACCGGGCAGGGATCCAAGAGACCCAGTACTTC.

This clonotype was counted between two and nine times. The chain combines TRBV11-2 with TRBJ2-3; 10 bases align to TRBD2. V shed 0 bases, J shed 3 bases, and the junction held 18 bases outside the gene matches. The CDR3 spans 21 residues. Germline values: CDR1 SGHAT, CDR2 FQNNGV. CDR3 protein: CASSLDPGSFWSGRVTDTQYF. CDR3 bases: TGTGCCAGCAGCTTAGACCCCGGGTCTTTCTGGAGCGGGAGGGTTACAGATACGCAGTATTTT.

This rearrangement joins TRBV6-1 to TRBJ2-1; no definite D call. There are 17 residues in the CDR3. V lost 5 bases and J lost 2, with 19 bases in between. CDR1 MNHNS and CDR2 SASEGT come from the germline V gene. Here the CDR3 reads CASSPGRKLPTYNEQFF. The CDR3 nucleotides are TGTGCCAGCAGTCCCGGCAGGAAATTACCTACCTACAATGAGCAGTTCTTC.

The V gene is TRBV5-1, the J gene TRBJ2-6, with a possible D match to TRBD1 (5 bases). V was shortened by 0 bases and J by 0 bases, with 10 bases between the two germline ends. The germline gives CDR1 SGHRS, CDR2 YFSETQ. This CDR3 region has 17 residues. CDR3 in DNA: TGCGCCAGCAGCTTGGAGACAGCCCCCTCTGGGGCCAACGTCCTGACTTTC. Protein: CASSLETAPSGANVLTF.

This clonotype came up many times. This chain links TRBV7-9 with TRBJ2-7, with D possibly TRBD2 on 5 matching bases. The CDR3 sequence is 14 residues long. From germline, CDR1 is SEHNR and CDR2 FQNEAQ (reference sequence). V lost 3 bases and J 5 bases, leaving 14 bases between the germline ends. CDR3 DNA: TGTGCCAGCAGCTTCGAGGGTGTTTTCCACGAGCAGTACTTC. Translation: CASSFEGVFHEQYF.

This clonotype came up many times. The V gene is TRBV2, the J gene TRBJ2-7; weak D call: TRBD1 (5 bases). The CDR3 is 12 residues long. V dropped 8 bases and J dropped 9 bases, with 17 bases sitting between them. Germline loops: CDR1 SNHLY, CDR2 FYNNEI. Here the CDR3 DNA reads TGTGCCAGCCTGATGACAGTTCCGCCGCAGTACTTC. Its protein is CASLMTVPPQYF.

Turning to this clonotype: The germline gene is not matched at one end of the junction; a read error may be the cause. The rearrangement uses TRBV11-2 and TRBJ2-1; 7 nucleotides match TRBD2. This CDR3 is 15 amino acids long. In germline, CDR1 is SGHAT, CDR2 FQNNGV. The DNA of the CDR3 is TGTGCCAGCAGCTTAGAAGCGGGAAGGTACAATGAGCAGATCTTC. It yields the protein CASSLEAGRYNEQIF.

This clonotype turned up a few times. This chain connects TRBV6-5 to TRBJ1-2; D gene uncertain. The CDR3 is made up of 14 amino acids. The germline gives CDR1 MNHEY, CDR2 SVGAGI. With 3 bases removed from V and 11 bases from J, the gap between germline ends came to 19 bases. In nucleotides, the CDR3 is TGTGCCAGCAGTTATCTCGTCGGGCATTCGGAGTACACCTTC. As protein: CASSYLVGHSEYTF.

The J gene is TRBJ1-6, the V gene TRBV6-2 or TRBV6-3; D gene uncertain. The germline CDR1 and CDR2 sequences are MNHEY and SVGEGT. The V and J ends lost 2 bases and 8 bases respectively, with 16 bases between them. CDR3 size: 16 residues. The CDR3 loop reads CASSYGYMREDSPLHF. The CDR3 coding sequence is TGTGCCAGCAGTTACGGGTATATGCGGGAGGATTCACCCCTCCACTTT.

This clonotype has more than one count but fewer than ten. V gene TRBV4-1 combines with J gene TRBJ1-5; D not certain. V lost 0 bases, J lost 4 bases, and 13 bases lay in between. The CDR3 length is 16 residues. Germline V gene data show CDR1 as MGHRA and CDR2 as YSYEKL. The CDR3 here is CASSQEGGPGNQPQHF. CDR3 DNA sequence: TGCGCCAGCAGCCAAGAAGGTGGGCCTGGTAATCAGCCCCAGCATTTT.